Shown below are 22 T cell receptor beta chains from a single sample sequenced in a study of blood T cell repertoires in COVID-19. This table comes from immunoSEQ multiplex PCR, and its TCRdb copy is limited to in-frame clones, with some not included. The table shows 130,000 to 150,000 clones, with 80% to 90% occurring only once. Material for sequencing was peripheral blood. Receptors originate from a man in his 60s with active or convalescent COVID-19.

CDR3 loop: CAWSQGANQPQHF. The CDR3 DNA reads TGTGCCTGGAGCCAGGGGGCTAATCAGCCCCAGCATTTT. The V call is TRBV30, the J call TRBJ1-5; 8 bases are a match to TRBD1. Germline V gene sequence: CDR1 GTSNPN, CDR2 SVGIG (reference sequence). The CDR3 sequence is 13 residues long. Germline trimming cut 3 bases from V and 4 bases from J; bases unmatched to any gene: 2.

This clone has a handful of counts. The genes are TRBV7-2 and TRBJ2-1; 7 bases fit TRBD2. V was clipped by 1 base and J by 5 bases; unmatched bases: 8. This CDR3 has 16 amino acids. Germline lookup yields CDR1 SGHTA and CDR2 FQGNSA. CDR3 nucleotide sequence: TGTGCCAGCAGCTTAGAATTGGCGGGAGCGAACAATGAGCAGTTCTTC. Protein: CASSLELAGANNEQFF.

The chain links TRBV30 to TRBJ1-2; TRBD1 matches 7 bases. This CDR3 region has 14 residues. The germline gives CDR1 GTSNPN, CDR2 SVGIG (reference sequence). V lost 0 bases, J lost 8 bases, and 9 bases stayed unmatched. CDR3 in DNA: TGTGCCTGGAGTGTACTTCCGGGACAGAGAGGCTACACCTTC. Its translation: CAWSVLPGQRGYTF.

The genes are TRBV12-3 or TRBV12-4 and TRBJ2-2, with unresolved D. The CDR3 is 13 amino acids. Trimming left V 3 bases short and J 6 bases short, with 8 bases between. The CDR3 nucleotides are TGTGCCAGCAGTTTCCTAGACCCCGGGGAGCTGTTTTTT. Its translation is CASSFLDPGELFF.

V gene TRBV27 combines with J gene TRBJ1-2; the match to TRBD1 covers 8 bases. This CDR3 contains 14 residues. The J segment lost 5 bases and the V segment lost 5 bases, leaving 7 bases of the junction unmatched. Germline V CDR1 and CDR2: MNHEY, SMNVEV (reference sequence). The CDR3 DNA reads as TGTGCCAGCAGTCCTCTCGACAGGGGATATGGCTACACCTTC. Translation: CASSPLDRGYGYTF.

This clone was seen a few times. The V call is TRBV29-1, the J call TRBJ2-5, with D possibly matching TRBD1 (7 bases). Trimming removed 3 bases at V and 4 bases at J, with 9 bases between. CDR3 length: 12 residues. Per germline, CDR1 SQVTM and CDR2 ANQGSEA. This chain's CDR3 is CSVDQGGETQYF. The DNA of the CDR3 is TGCAGCGTTGACCAGGGGGGAGAGACCCAGTACTTC.

As regards this clone: Additional DNA sequences in this sample encode the identical CDR3. The V and J genes are TRBV5-5 and TRBJ1-1, with TRBD1 identical over 11 bases. The V gene's germline CDR1 is SGHKS and CDR2 YYEKEE (reference sequence). CDR3 size: 15 residues. V trimming: 3 bases; J trimming: 3 bases; junction bases outside the gene matches: 4. The DNA of the CDR3 is TGTGCCAGCAGCTGGGGGACAGGGGGTTACACTGAAGCTTTCTTT. Protein sequence: CASSWGTGGYTEAFF.

V usage is TRBV7-8 and J usage is TRBJ1-2; 7 bases fit TRBD1. V lost 4 bases, J lost 2 bases, and 10 bases stayed unmatched. This CDR3 region has 16 residues. CDR1 is SGHVS, CDR2 FQNEAQ, per germline. CDR3 DNA: TGTGCCAGCAGCTCCGGACCCCCAGGGGGGAACTATGGCTACACCTTC. As protein: CASSSGPPGGNYGYTF. Using reference TRBV7-8 and TRBJ1-2 for the parts outside the CDR3, the full variable domain is GAGVSQSPRYKVAKRGQDVALRCDPISGHVSLFWYQQALGQGPEFLTYFQNEAQLDKSGLPSDRFFAERPEGSVSTLKIQRTQQEDSAVYLCASSSGPPGGNYGYTFGSGTRLTVV.

CDR3 sequence (DNA): TGCAGCGCGCGGACAGCGGCGGAAGCTTTCTTT. Amino acids: CSARTAAEAFF. This sequence joins TRBV29-1 and TRBJ1-1; TRBD1 might be the D (6 bases). Trimming stripped 7 bases from V and 8 bases from J, with 14 bases between. Germline CDR1 reads SQVTM; CDR2 reads ANQGSEA. CDR3 length equals 11 residues.

The chain is built from TRBV11-3 and TRBJ1-1; 7 bases fit TRBD1. Germline lookup yields CDR1 SGHNT and CDR2 YENEEA. The CDR3 consists of 11 residues. The J segment lost 11 bases and the V segment lost 8 bases, leaving 8 bases of the junction unmatched. This chain's CDR3 is CASGDRVMAFF. CDR3 nucleotide sequence: TGTGCCAGCGGCGACAGGGTTATGGCTTTCTTT.

About this clone: At the DNA level, this CDR3 is encoded by other sequences in the same sample as well. The CDR3 region is CAWSVLTGDRYTF. DNA of the CDR3: TGTGCCTGGAGTGTACTGACAGGGGATCGATACACCTTC. The V gene is TRBV30, the J gene TRBJ1-2; 8 bases are a match to TRBD1. The V gene's germline CDR1 is GTSNPN and CDR2 SVGIG (reference sequence). The CDR3 is 13 amino acids. The J segment lost 11 bases and the V segment lost 0 bases, leaving 8 bases of the junction unmatched.

The chain carries TRBV7-2 and TRBJ1-5; 8 bases match TRBD1. The CDR3 sequence is 16 residues long. The germline V gene encodes CDR1 SGHTA and CDR2 FQGNSA. V shed 5 bases and J 2 bases; nucleotides not matched to a gene: 8. The CDR3 loop is CASSPGQGAGNQPQHF. The CDR3, as DNA: TGTGCCAGCAGCCCCGGGCAGGGGGCGGGCAATCAGCCCCAGCATTTT.

The J gene is TRBJ1-5, the V gene TRBV7-2, with D maybe TRBD1 (6 bases). CDR3 size: 13 residues. In germline, CDR1 is SGHTA, CDR2 FQGNSA. Between the trimmed V and J ends, which lost 4 bases and 6 bases, there was a span of 10 bases. As DNA, the CDR3 is TGTGCCAGCAGCTGGACAGTTTCTCAGCCCCAGCATTTT. As protein: CASSWTVSQPQHF. The variable domain in full, with the rest retrieved from reference TRBV7-2 and TRBJ1-5, is GAGVSQSPSNKVTEKGKDVELRCDPISGHTALYWYRQSLGQGLEFLIYFQGNSAPDKSGLPSDRFSAERTGGSVSTLTIQRTQQEDSAVYLCASSWTVSQPQHFGDGTRLSIL.

The chain carries TRBV4-3 and TRBJ2-4, with D possibly being TRBD2 (5 bases). From germline, CDR1 is LGHNA and CDR2 YSLEER. The CDR3 contains 15 residues. Trimming pared 0 bases from V and 0 bases from J, leaving 6 bases between. CDR3 sequence reads: CASSQDGLAKNIQYF. Written as DNA, the CDR3 is TGCGCCAGCAGCCAAGATGGACTAGCCAAAAACATTCAGTACTTC.

The rearrangement uses TRBV3-1 (or the pseudogene TRBV3-2) and TRBJ2-5, with D possibly being TRBD2 (6 bases). Trimming shortened V by 0 bases and J by 7 bases, and 18 bases separated the two germline ends. The CDR3 sequence is 16 residues long. The germline V gene encodes CDR1 LGHDT and CDR2 YNNKEL (reference sequence). CDR3 amino acids: CASSQDWRRGPGTQYF. The CDR3 bases are TGTGCCAGCAGCCAAGATTGGCGGCGGGGCCCGGGGACCCAGTACTTC.

This clone came up once. The chain carries TRBV9 and TRBJ2-5, with 12 bases lining up with TRBD1. The CDR3 runs to 16 residues. From germline, CDR1 is SGDLS and CDR2 YYNGEE. Trimming at V came to 0 bases and at J to 6 bases, leaving 6 bases not matched to a gene. CDR3 protein: CASSVEGQGARKTQYF. CDR3 in DNA: TGTGCCAGCAGCGTAGAGGGACAGGGGGCGAGGAAGACCCAGTACTTC.

The genes are TRBV25-1 and TRBJ2-3; 9 bases are shared with TRBD1. J lost 4 bases, V lost 4 bases, and 3 bases had no gene match. Germline values: CDR1 MGHDK, CDR2 SYGVNS. CDR3 length equals 14 residues. In DNA, the CDR3 is TGTGCCAGCAGTGCGACAGGGGGATCAGATACGCAGTATTTT. This translates into CASSATGGSDTQYF.

This clone has more than one count but fewer than ten. V and J are TRBV18 and TRBJ1-1; the D is unclear. The germline V gene has CDR1 KGHSH and CDR2 LQKENI. CDR3 length: 14 amino acids. Trimming left V 4 bases short and J 1 base short, with 10 bases between. CDR3 sequence reads: CASSQTNGNTEAFF. The CDR3 nucleotides read TGTGCCAGCTCACAGACAAATGGGAACACTGAAGCTTTCTTT.

V usage is TRBV6-4 and J usage is TRBJ2-2; D uncertain. The CDR3 runs to 13 residues. From germline, CDR1 is MRHNA and CDR2 SNTAGT. V lost 5 bases and J 4 bases, leaving 8 bases between the germline ends. The CDR3 region has the DNA TGTGCCAGCAGTCTCACTTCCACCGGGGAGCTGTTTTTT. Residues: CASSLTSTGELFF.

The J gene is TRBJ2-7, the V gene TRBV19; maybe TRBD1 (6 bases). The germline CDR1 and CDR2 sequences are LNHDA and SQIVND (reference sequence). V lost 3 bases and J lost 0, with 9 bases in between. There are 14 residues in the CDR3. The CDR3 loop is CASSMGADSYEQYF. The CDR3 bases are TGTGCCAGTAGTATGGGGGCAGACTCCTACGAGCAGTACTTC.

CDR3 DNA: TGTGCCAGCAGCTTCGTGGCGAACACTGAAGCTTTCTTT. Translating gives CASSFVANTEAFF. V usage is TRBV13 and J usage is TRBJ1-1, with no clear D. Looked up from germline, CDR1 is PRHDT and CDR2 is FYEKMQ (reference sequence). V was pared by 3 bases and J by 1 base, with 6 bases between. CDR3 length equals 13 residues.

This clone came up once. V is TRBV3-1 (or the pseudogene TRBV3-2) and J is TRBJ2-2; 7 bases align to TRBD2. V gave up 1 base and J gave up 1 base; unmatched junction bases: 6. The CDR3 covers 17 residues. Looked up from germline, CDR1 is LGHDT and CDR2 is YNNKEL (reference sequence). The CDR3 loop is CASSQVGLAGNTGELFF. DNA of the CDR3: TGTGCCAGCAGCCAAGTGGGATTAGCGGGGAACACCGGGGAGCTGTTTTTT.